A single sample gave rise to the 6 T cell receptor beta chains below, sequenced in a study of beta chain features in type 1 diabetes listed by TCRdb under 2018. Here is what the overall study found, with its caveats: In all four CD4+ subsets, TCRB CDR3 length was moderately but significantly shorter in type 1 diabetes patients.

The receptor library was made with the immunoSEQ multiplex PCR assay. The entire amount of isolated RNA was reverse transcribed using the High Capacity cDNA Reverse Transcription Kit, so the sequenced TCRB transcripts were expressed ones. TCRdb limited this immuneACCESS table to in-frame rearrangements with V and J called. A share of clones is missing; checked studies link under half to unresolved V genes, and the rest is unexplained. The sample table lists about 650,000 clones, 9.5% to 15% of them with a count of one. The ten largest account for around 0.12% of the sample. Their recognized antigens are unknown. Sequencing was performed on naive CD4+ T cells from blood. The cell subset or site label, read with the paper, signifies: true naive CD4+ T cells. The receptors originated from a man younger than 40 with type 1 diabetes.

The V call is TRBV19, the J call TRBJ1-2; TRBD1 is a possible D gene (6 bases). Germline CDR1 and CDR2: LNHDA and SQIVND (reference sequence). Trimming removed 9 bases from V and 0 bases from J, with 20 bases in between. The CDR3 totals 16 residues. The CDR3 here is CASREWGREANYGYTF. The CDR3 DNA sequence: TGTGCCAGCAGAGAGTGGGGGCGCGAGGCTAACTATGGCTACACCTTC.

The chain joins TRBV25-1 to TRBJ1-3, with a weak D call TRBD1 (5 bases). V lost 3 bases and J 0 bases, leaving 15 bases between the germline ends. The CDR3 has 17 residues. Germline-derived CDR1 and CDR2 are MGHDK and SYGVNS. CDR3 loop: CASSDPGTYRSGNTIYF. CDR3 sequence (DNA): TGTGCCAGCAGTGATCCCGGGACTTACCGCTCTGGAAACACCATATATTTT.

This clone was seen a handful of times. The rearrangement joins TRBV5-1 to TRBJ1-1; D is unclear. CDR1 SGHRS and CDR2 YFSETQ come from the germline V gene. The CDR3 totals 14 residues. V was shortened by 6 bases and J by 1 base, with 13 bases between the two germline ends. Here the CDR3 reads CASNERASNTEAFF. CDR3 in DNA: TGCGCCAGCAATGAGCGGGCCTCGAACACTGAAGCTTTCTTT.

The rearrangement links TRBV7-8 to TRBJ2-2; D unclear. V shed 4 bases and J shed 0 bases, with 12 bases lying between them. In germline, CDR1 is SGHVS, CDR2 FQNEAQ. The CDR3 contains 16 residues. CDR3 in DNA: TGTGCCAGCAGCTCCCGGCTCACTACGAACACCGGGGAGCTGTTTTTT. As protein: CASSSRLTTNTGELFF.

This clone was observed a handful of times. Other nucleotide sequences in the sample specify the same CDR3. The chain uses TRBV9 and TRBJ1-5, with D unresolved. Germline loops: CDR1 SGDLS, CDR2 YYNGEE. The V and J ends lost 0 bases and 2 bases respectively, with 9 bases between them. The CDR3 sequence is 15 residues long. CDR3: CASSVGGGGNQPQHF. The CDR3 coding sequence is TGTGCCAGCAGCGTAGGGGGTGGAGGCAATCAGCCCCAGCATTTT.

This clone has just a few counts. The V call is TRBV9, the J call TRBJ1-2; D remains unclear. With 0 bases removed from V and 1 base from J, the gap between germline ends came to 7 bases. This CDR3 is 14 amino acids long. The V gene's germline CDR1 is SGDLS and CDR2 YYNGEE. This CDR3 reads CASSVDQYNYGYTF. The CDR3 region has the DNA TGTGCCAGCAGCGTAGACCAATATAACTATGGCTACACCTTC.